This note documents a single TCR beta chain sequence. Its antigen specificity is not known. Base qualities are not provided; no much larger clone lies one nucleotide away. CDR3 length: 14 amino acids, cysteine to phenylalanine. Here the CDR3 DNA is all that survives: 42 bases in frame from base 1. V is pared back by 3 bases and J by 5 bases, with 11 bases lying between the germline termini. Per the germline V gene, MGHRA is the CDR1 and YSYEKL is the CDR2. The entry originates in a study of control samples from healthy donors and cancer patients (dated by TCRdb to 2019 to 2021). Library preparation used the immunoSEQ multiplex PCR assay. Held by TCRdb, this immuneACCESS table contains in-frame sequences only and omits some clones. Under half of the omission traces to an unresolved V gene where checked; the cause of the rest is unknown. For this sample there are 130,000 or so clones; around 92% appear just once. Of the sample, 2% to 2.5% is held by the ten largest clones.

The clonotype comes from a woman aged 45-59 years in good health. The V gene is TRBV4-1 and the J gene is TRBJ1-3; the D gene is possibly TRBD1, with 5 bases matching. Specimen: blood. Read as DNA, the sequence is TGCGCCAGCAGCCATGGGGGTAGTAGAAACACCATATATTTT. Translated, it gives CASSHGGSRNTIYF.